This T cell receptor beta chain was documented in a study of blood T cell repertoires in COVID-19. Study as a whole: Acute and convalescent COVID-19 samples came from the United States, Italy and Spain. PBMCs, B-cell-depleted T cells, or T cells provided the cDNA or gDNA that made up the material.

Libraries were prepared by immunoSEQ multiplex PCR; TCRdb keeps only in-frame clonotypes and omits some of them. The table records around 140,000 clones, approximately 84% of them present only once. The source material was peripheral blood. This TCR came from a woman of 80 years or more with acute or convalescent COVID-19.

The CDR3 DNA follows: TGTGCCAGCAGCTCCGGGGACCCGGCGGGGACAGATACGCAGTATTTT. This encodes CASSSGDPAGTDTQYF. The V gene is TRBV9, the J gene TRBJ2-3, with D perhaps TRBD2 (6 bases). Looked up from germline, CDR1 is SGDLS and CDR2 is YYNGEE. This CDR3 contains 16 residues. Deletions cut 4 bases from V and 3 bases from J, with 18 bases between.